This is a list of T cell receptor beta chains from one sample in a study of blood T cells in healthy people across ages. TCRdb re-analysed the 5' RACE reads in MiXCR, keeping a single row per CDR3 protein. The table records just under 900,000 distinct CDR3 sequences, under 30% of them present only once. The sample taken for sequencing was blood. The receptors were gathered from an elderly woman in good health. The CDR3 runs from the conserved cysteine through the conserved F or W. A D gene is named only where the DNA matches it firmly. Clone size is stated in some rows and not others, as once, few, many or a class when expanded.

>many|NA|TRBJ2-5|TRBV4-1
TGCGCCAGCAGTCCTAGCCAGATCCAAGAGACCCAGTACTTC
CASSPSQIQETQYF
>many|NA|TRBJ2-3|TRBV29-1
TGCAGCGTTGAACGGGACTCCACAGATACGCAGTATTTT
CSVERDSTDTQYF
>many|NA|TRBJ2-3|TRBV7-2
TGTGCCAGCAGCCAATCGGGCGGGGTCCAGTATTTT
CASSQSGGVQYF
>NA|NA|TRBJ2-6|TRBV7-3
TGTGCCAGCAGCTTAACAGGGTTAAACTCTGGGGCCAACGTCCTGACTTTC
CASSLTGLNSGANVLTF
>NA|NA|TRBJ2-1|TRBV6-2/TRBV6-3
TGTGCCAGCAGTACAGCCGGGACGGGAACTAATGAGCAGTTCTTC
CASSTAGTGTNEQFF
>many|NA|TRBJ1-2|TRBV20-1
TGCAGTGCTAGAGTTGACAGCCGCTATGGCTACACCTTC
CSARVDSRYGYTF
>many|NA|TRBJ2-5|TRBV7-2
TGTGCCAGCAGCCATATCTTCCGTCGGGAGACCCAGTACTTC
CASSHIFRRETQYF
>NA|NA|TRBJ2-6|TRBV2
TGTGCCAGCAGAGAAGACAGGCGTGGGGCCAACGTCCTGACTTTC
CASREDRRGANVLTF
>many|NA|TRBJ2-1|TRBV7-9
TGTGCCAGCAGCTTAGATTGGAGCAATGAGCAGTTCTTC
CASSLDWSNEQFF
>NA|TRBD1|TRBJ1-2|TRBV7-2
TGTGCCAGCAGCTGGGCGAACAGGGGGACTGGCTATGGTTACACCTTC
CASSWANRGTGYGYTF
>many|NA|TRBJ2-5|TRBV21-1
TGTGCCAGCAGCAAAAGTTGGGGCGGCCAAGAGACCCAGTACTTC
CASSKSWGGQETQYF
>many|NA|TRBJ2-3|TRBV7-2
TGTGCCAGCAGCTTAGTCGGGGGCGAGGTGGATACGCAGTATTTT
CASSLVGGEVDTQYF
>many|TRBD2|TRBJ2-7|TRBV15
TGTGCCACCAGCAGAGAGGTCCAGCGGGGGCCCCCCTACGAGCAGTACTTC
CATSREVQRGPPYEQYF
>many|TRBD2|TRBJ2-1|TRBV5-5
TGTGCCAGCAGTTCCAGACTAGCGGGGGAAGGGGAGCAGTTCTTC
CASSSRLAGEGEQFF
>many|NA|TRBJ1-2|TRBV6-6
TGTGCCAGCACCAACCGGGACAACAACTATGGCTACACCTTC
CASTNRDNNYGYTF
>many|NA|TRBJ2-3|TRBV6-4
TGTGCCAGCAGTGACTCCGGCAGGGCGGGGGATACGCAGTATTTT
CASSDSGRAGDTQYF
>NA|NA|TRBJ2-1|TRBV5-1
TGCGCCAGCAGCTTGGTGCCCGGGAACTCCTACAATGAGCGGTTCTTC
CASSLVPGNSYNERFF
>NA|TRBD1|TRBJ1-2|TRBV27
TGTGCCAGCAGTTCCGGGACAGGGGCTTGGGGCTACACCTTC
CASSSGTGAWGYTF
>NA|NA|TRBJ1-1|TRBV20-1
TGCAGTGCGAGTGGTGACATGAACACTGAAGCTTTCTTT
CSASGDMNTEAFF
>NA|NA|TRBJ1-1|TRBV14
TGTGCCAGCAGCCTACAGCACAACACTGAAGCTTTCTTT
CASSLQHNTEAFF
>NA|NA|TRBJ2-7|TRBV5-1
TGCGCCAGCAGCGCGGGAGGACAGGGGCCCTCCTACGAGCAGTACTTC
CASSAGGQGPSYEQYF
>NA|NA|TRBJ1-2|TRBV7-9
TGTGCCAGCAGCTTAAACTCCGGCATAAAGTTATATGGCTACACCTTC
CASSLNSGIKLYGYTF
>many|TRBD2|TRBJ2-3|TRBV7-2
TGTGCCAGCAGCTTAGGGTCTAGCGGGGGATCTACTAGCACAGATACGCAGTATTTT
CASSLGSSGGSTSTDTQYF
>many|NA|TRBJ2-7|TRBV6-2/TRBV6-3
TGTGCCACGGAGAGGACGGACCATTACGAGCAGTACTTC
CATERTDHYEQYF
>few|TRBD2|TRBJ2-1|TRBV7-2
TGTGCCAGCAGCTTATCACTGGCGGGGGGGCACAATGAGCAGTTCTTC
CASSLSLAGGHNEQFF
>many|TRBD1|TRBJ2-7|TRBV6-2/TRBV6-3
TGTGCCAGCAGTCACAGGGGGGAGCAGTACTTC
CASSHRGEQYF
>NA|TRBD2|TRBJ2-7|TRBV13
TGTGCCGGCAGCTCTCCGGGACTAGCCTACGAGCAGTACTTC
CAGSSPGLAYEQYF
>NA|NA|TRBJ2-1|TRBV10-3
TGTGCCATCAGTGGGGTTCGAGGAGAGACCCAGTTCTTC
CAISGVRGETQFF
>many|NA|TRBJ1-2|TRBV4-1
TGCGCCAGCAGCCAAGGATCGGGGGCCCTCTATGGCTACACCTTC
CASSQGSGALYGYTF
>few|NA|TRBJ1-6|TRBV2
TGTGCCAGCGAAGGAGCACGGGGATATAATTCACCCCTCCACTTT
CASEGARGYNSPLHF
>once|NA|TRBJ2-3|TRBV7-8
TGTGCCAGCAGCTTAAGGTCGCGCGCAGATACGCAGTATTTT
CASSLRSRADTQYF
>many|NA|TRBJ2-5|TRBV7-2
TGTGCCAGCAGCCGACGACTAGAAGAGACCCAGTACTTC
CASSRRLEETQYF
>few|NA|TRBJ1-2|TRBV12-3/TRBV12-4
TGTGCCAGCAGTTTATTTCGGCCAGGGGCCTATGGCTACACCTTC
CASSLFRPGAYGYTF
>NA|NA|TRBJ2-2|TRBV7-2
TGTGCCAGCCGGTTAGGAGGGGTAGGGTACACCGGGGAGCTGTTTTTT
CASRLGGVGYTGELFF
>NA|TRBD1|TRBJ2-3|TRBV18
TGTGCCAGCTCACCACCCCGGAGACAGGGGTTAGATACGCAGTATTTT
CASSPPRRQGLDTQYF
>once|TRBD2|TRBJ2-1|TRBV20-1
TGCAGTGCTAGAGTTTACGAGCCGACTAGCGGAGACTACAATGAGCAGTTCTTC
CSARVYEPTSGDYNEQFF
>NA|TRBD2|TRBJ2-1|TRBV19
TGTGCCAGTAGTATCCACGGGGGGAAACGAGGTTATGAGCAGTTCTTC
CASSIHGGKRGYEQFF
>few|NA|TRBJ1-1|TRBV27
TGTGCCAGCAGGGCCTGGGCCGGACCAAACACTGAAGCTTTCTTT
CASRAWAGPNTEAFF
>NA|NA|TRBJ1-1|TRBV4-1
TGCGCCAGCAGCCAAGATAGGAGTGGGGGGGTTGAAGCTTTCTTT
CASSQDRSGGVEAFF
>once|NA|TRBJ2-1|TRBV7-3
TGTGCCAGCAGCTTATCGTGGGGGGCAAATGAGCAGTTCTTC
CASSLSWGANEQFF
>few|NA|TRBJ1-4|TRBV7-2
TGTGCCAGCAGCCTTATCCCCGGGCAGGGTAATGAAAAACTGTTTTTT
CASSLIPGQGNEKLFF
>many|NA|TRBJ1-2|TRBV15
TGTGCCACCAGCAGTTTTGACACCCATAACTATGGCTACACCTTC
CATSSFDTHNYGYTF
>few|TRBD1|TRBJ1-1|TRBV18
TGTGCCAGCTCACCACCGGGACAGGGCTACACTGAAGCTTTCTTT
CASSPPGQGYTEAFF
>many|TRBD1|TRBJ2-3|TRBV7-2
TGTGCCAGCAGCTCGGGTTCCAGGGGGCTCGCTACAGATACGCAGTATTTT
CASSSGSRGLATDTQYF
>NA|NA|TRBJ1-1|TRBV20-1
TGCACCGTCTCGGGGAACACTGAAGCTTTCTTT
CTVSGNTEAFF
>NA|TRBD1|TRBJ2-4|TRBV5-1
TGCGCCAGCAGCCTGGACAGGGGGACAGCCAAAAACATTCAGTACTTC
CASSLDRGTAKNIQYF
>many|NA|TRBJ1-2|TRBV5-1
TGCGCCAGCAGCTTCGTTGGTGAGGGGAGGCGGAATGGCTACACCTTC
CASSFVGEGRRNGYTF
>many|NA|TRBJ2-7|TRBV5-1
TGCGCCAGCAGCTTGGGCTCCGGGGACACGGCCTACGAGCAGTACTTC
CASSLGSGDTAYEQYF
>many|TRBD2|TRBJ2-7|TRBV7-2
TGTGCCAGCAGCTGGGGCCGGGAGGGCGAGCAGTACTTC
CASSWGREGEQYF
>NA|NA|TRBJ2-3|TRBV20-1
TGCAGTGCCCCCGGGACACCTAGCACAGATACGCAGTATTTT
CSAPGTPSTDTQYF
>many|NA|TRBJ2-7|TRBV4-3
TGCGCCAGCAGCCAAGACAGGGGCTCCTACGAGCAGTACTTC
CASSQDRGSYEQYF
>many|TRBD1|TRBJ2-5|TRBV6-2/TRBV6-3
TGTGCCAGCAGTTACTCCGGGACAGGGAAGGAGACCCAGTACTTC
CASSYSGTGKETQYF
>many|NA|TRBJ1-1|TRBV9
TGTGCCAGCAGCCCCCCGACAGGAACCTTGAGCACTGAAGCTTTCTTT
CASSPPTGTLSTEAFF
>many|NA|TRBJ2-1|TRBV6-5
TGTGCCAGCAGTTATTTTTGGGTTCAGGTTCAAGACAATGAGCAGTTCTTC
CASSYFWVQVQDNEQFF
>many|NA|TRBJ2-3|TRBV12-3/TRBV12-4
TGTGCCAGCAGTTTATCTGGCGCCGGAAGGAATACGCAGTATTTT
CASSLSGAGRNTQYF